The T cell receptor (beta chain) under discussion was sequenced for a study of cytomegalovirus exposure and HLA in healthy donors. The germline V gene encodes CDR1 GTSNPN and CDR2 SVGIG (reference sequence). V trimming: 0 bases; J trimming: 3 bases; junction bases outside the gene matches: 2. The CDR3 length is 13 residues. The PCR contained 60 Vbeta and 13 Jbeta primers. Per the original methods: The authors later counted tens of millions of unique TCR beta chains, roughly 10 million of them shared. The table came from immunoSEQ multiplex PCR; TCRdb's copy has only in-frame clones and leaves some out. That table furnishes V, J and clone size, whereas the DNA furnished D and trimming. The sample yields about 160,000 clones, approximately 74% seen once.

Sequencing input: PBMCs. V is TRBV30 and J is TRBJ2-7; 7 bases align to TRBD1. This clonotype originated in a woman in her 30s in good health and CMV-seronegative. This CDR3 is CAWSVHRGYEQYF. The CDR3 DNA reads TGTGCCTGGAGTGTACACAGGGGCTACGAGCAGTACTTC.